This T cell receptor beta chain was captured in a study of blood T cells in healthy people across ages. Study-wide results and caveats: TCR beta diversity tracked closely with naive T cell percentage.

This clonotype was detected a few times. Antigen unknown. Then a second PCR, running roughly 7 to 12 cycles, was carried out with a sample-barcoded 5' primer and a J-beta primer mix. Every molecule of cDNA carried a tag from a template-switch adaptor with 12 random nucleotides. Each CDR3 protein is one row after TCRdb ran MiXCR on the 5' RACE reads. The sample carries around 1,000,000 distinct CDR3 sequences, less than 45% recorded once. They isolated at least 7 million PBMCs from each sample. This receptor was identified in a man aged 18 to 30 in good health. Sample: blood.

The CDR3 nucleotides are TGCAGTGCTAGAGATTGGTCTAGCGGGGTGGAGCATGAGCAGTTCTTC. Translating it yields CSARDWSSGVEHEQFF. This chain links TRBV20-1 with TRBJ2-1, with 9 nucleotides matching TRBD2. V was clipped by 0 bases and J by 8 bases; unmatched bases: 11. Looked up from germline, CDR1 is DFQATT and CDR2 is SNEGSKA (reference sequence). The CDR3 consists of 16 residues.